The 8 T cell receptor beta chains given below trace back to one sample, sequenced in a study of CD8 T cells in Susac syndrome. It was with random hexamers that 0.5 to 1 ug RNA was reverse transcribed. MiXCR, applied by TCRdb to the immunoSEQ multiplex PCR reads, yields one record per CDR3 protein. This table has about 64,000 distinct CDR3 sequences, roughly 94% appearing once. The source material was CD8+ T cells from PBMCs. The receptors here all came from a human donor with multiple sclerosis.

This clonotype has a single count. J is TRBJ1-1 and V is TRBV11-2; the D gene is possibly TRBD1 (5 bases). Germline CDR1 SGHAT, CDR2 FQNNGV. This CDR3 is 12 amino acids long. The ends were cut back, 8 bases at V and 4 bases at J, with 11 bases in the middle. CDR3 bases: TGTGCCAGCTCAGTCCAGGGCACTGAAGCTTTCTTT. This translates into CASSVQGTEAFF.

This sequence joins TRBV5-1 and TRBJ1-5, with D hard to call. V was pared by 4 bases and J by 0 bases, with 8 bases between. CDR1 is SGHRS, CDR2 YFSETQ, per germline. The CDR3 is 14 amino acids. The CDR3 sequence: CASSPTDSNQPQHF. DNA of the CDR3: TGCGCCAGCAGCCCCACGGATAGCAATCAGCCCCAGCATTTT.

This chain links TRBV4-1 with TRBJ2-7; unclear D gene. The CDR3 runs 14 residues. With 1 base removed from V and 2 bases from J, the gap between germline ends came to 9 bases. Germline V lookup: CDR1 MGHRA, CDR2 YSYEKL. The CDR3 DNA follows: TGCGCCAGCAGCCAAGCGGCTACACCCTACGAGCAGTACTTC. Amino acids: CASSQAATPYEQYF.

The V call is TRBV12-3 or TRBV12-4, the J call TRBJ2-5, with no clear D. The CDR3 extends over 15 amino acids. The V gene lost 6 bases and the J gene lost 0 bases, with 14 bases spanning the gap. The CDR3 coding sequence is TGTGCCAGCAGCCCAAGAAATTCGTACCAAGAGACCCAGTACTTC. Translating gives CASSPRNSYQETQYF.

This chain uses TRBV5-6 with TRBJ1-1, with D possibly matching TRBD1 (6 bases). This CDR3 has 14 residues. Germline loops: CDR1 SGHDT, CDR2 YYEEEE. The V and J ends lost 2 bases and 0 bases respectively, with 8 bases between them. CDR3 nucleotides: TGTGCCAGCAGCTTCGGGACATTGAACACTGAAGCTTTCTTT. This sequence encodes CASSFGTLNTEAFF.

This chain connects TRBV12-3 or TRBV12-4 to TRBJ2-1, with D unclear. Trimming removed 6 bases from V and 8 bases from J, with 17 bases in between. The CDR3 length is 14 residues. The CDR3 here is CASSPSFNRDEQFF. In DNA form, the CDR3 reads TGTGCCAGCAGCCCTTCCTTTAATAGGGATGAGCAGTTCTTC.

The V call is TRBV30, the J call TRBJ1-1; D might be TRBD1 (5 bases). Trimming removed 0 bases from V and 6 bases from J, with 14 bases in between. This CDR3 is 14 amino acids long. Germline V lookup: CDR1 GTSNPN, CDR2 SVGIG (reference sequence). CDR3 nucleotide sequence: TGTGCCTGGAGTGTAGGTTGGGGCGCCGCTGAAGCTTTCTTT. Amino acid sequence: CAWSVGWGAAEAFF.

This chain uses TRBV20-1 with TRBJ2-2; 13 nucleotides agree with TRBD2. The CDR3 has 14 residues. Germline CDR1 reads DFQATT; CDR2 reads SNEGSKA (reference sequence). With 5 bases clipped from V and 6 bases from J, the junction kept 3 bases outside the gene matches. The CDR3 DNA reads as TGCAGTGCTCTCGGGACTAGCGGGGCCGGGGAGCTGTTTTTT. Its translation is CSALGTSGAGELFF.